This TCR beta chain was recovered during a study of CD8 T cells in ankylosing spondylitis. The germline V gene encodes CDR1 SGHAT and CDR2 FQNNGV. CDR3 length: 12 amino acids. V lost 5 bases and J lost 8, with 12 bases in between. 5'-RACE, quantitative and with molecular barcodes, yielded the TCR beta libraries. TCRdb re-analysed the 5' RACE reads in MiXCR, keeping a single row per CDR3 protein. This table holds about 240,000 distinct CDR3 sequences, more than 20% found once. The study, taken as a whole, reports: There were earlier reports of some motif variants in reactive arthritis synovial fluid and blood. Disease-linked clones were CD8+ and relatively rare in peripheral blood. There was a TCR beta motif, made of eight highly homologous variants, that appeared characteristic of ankylosing spondylitis blood.

This clonotype was detected many times. Its antigen is currently unknown. Sequences were obtained from blood, either unsorted or a sorted T cell fraction (not recorded which). This sequence originates from a male donor with ankylosing spondylitis or in good health (not recorded which). The rearrangement links TRBV11-2 to TRBJ1-2, with unresolved D. CDR3 sequence: CASSPTVYGYTF. The CDR3 region has the DNA TGTGCCAGCAGCCCAACGGTTTACGGCTACACCTTC.